This T cell receptor beta chain was sequenced in a study of identical twins. Broader study findings: One should note that invariant MAIT and iNKT cells could partly confound zero-insertion analyses. Researchers reported excess low generation probability among twin-shared out-of-frame alpha sequences. Fewer insertions were carried by abundant cord blood beta clonotypes, but none was seen in memory repertoires. Not following the same donors, the study drew its conclusions from cross-sectional statistical analysis.

V shed 2 bases and J shed 1 base, with 11 bases lying between them. CDR1 MGHDK and CDR2 SYGVNS come from the germline V gene. The CDR3 covers 15 residues. TCRdb fed the 5' RACE reads into MiXCR, producing one record per CDR3 protein. The table has fewer than 250,000 distinct CDR3 sequences, approximately 9% seen once. As concerns this clonotype: Its specificity is unknown.

V gene TRBV25-1 combines with J gene TRBJ1-1; no clear D gene. Sequencing was done on a sample of memory (CD45RO+) T cells sorted from blood. This sequence was found in a woman aged 18 to 35 in good health. This CDR3 reads CASSEGWGTNTEAFF. As DNA, the CDR3 is TGTGCCAGCAGTGAAGGCTGGGGAACGAACACTGAAGCTTTCTTT.